These T cell receptor beta chains were read from a single sample in a study of cytomegalovirus exposure and HLA in healthy donors. Sequencing used immunoSEQ multiplex PCR; TCRdb keeps in-frame clones, though not all of them. Of roughly 130,000 clones listed, 80% are singletons. The sequenced material came from PBMCs. The receptors come from a middle-aged woman in good health and CMV-seronegative. The conserved cysteine and the conserved F or W are not part of the CDR3 here.

TRBV29-1 | SVPGQGPNYGYT
TRBV7-8 | ASTLTGNQPQH
TRBV13 | ASSLGLTAGTGNTIY
TRBV29-1 | SVDRNTGELF
TRBV19 | ASEWGQGANEQF
TRBV12-5 | ASGYLQGRLLPFGGYT
TRBV28 | ASSSGRAGSYNEQF
TRBV2 | ASKSSGGTNQPQH
TRBV5-4 | ASSPGAGANTGELF
TRBV5-1 | ASAPGDNGDGYP
TRBV4-3 | ASSQEPGQRAVDGYT
TRBV27 | ASSSSPLRNQPQH
TRBV7-9 | ASSSRQGIHEQY
TRBV29-1 | SVVREWENTGELF
TRBV12-5 | ASGEQGAHGYT
TRBV5-1 | ASSLVGVGNTIY
TRBV4-3 | ASSQAVAKNIQY
TRBV7-2 | ASSYTSVYEQF
TRBV4-1 | ASSQDWRGYYEQY
TRBV6-5 | ASRRDTEAF
TRBV6-1 | ASRERELEQF
TRBV7-2 | ASSFAGGYNEQF
TRBV10-3 | AISEPMGQGFSGNTIY
TRBV7-9 | ASSAGTVPYEQY
TRBV5-1 | ASSLWGQGAQETQY
TRBV2 | ASSEAFSGSFQY
TRBV5-1 | ASSWSGTGTDTQY
TRBV28 | ASSAKRDRVYEQY
TRBV7-9 | ASSARLAGGTDTQY
TRBV7-7 | ASSLLAGTANEQF
TRBV12-5 | ASGSPSGDPEQF
TRBV6-6 | ASRGQGAGGYT
TRBV9 | ASSVAGIDNNEQF
TRBV5-1 | ASSLETGPDTQY
TRBV5-1 | ASSSGLAGGEETQY
TRBV19 | ASSIGGTIGGTDTQY
TRBV7-2 | ASSQRGLNNEQF
TRBV4-1 | ASSQERVYAPGNTIY
TRBV7-9 | ASSSSGRGGGRETQY
TRBV15 | ATSRVGGDEQY
TRBV6-5 | ASSYSPSKHGYT
TRBV29-1 | SVVSGAGELF
TRBV9 | ASGTDHRGYNEQF
TRBV7-2 | ASSSGQAILSGNTIY
TRBV29-1 | SVGGVSKTGTNYGYT
TRBV18 | ASSPPQTGPNEKLF
TRBV4-3 | ASSRSRVTSSYNEQF
TRBV5-1 | ASSGDGGVQETQY
TRBV5-4 | ASRGGDTEAF
TRBV28 | ASNSPGKPQH
TRBV28 | ASDRNNQPQH
TRBV5-4 | ASSLGAGRTNYGYT
TRBV11-2 | ASSLSQRGQY